This is a list of T cell receptor beta chains from one sample in a study of radiotherapy plus CTLA-4 blockade in lung cancer. This table comes from immunoSEQ multiplex PCR, and its TCRdb copy is limited to in-frame clones, with some not included. The sample contains about 38,000 clones, over 70% of which appear only once. The material was peripheral blood, obtained from a patient treated with radiotherapy plus ipilimumab. These receptor sequences come from a human donor with non-small cell lung cancer who had stable disease on radiotherapy plus ipilimumab. The CDR3 runs from the conserved cysteine through the conserved F or W.

>TRBJ1-2|TRBV4-3
CASSQRDRGDYGYTF
>TRBJ1-1|TRBV18
CASSPRGAGRNTEAFF
>TRBJ1-2|TRBV28
CASHDGGRDNYGYTF
>TRBJ2-7|TRBV19
CASTAGQGAYEQYF
>TRBJ2-5|TRBV4-1
CASSQDSNLAGGQETQYF
>TRBJ1-1|TRBV27
CASNPNRGRNTEAFF
>TRBJ2-5|TRBV11-2
CASSTGLEETQYF
>TRBJ1-1|TRBV7-2
CASSLGRNTEAFF
>TRBJ2-7|TRBV7-2
CASSPGPDRFSYEQYF
>TRBJ1-1|TRBV10-2
CASSLDGNTEAFF
>TRBJ2-5|TRBV10-1
CASSVHRDPGETQYF
>TRBJ1-2|TRBV5-4
CASSVSTGQLVYGYTF
>TRBJ1-4|TRBV5-1
CASSPGDREGEKLFF
>TRBJ1-1|TRBV20-1
CSASPATEAFF
>TRBJ1-4|TRBV6-5
CASSSATNEKLFF
>TRBJ2-5|TRBV11-2
CASSFSGVYQETQYF
>TRBJ2-5|TRBV7-9
CASSLVWETQYF
>TRBJ1-1|TRBV19
CASSPPGRRNTEAFF
>TRBJ2-1|TRBV7-2
CASSPGGTALQFF
>TRBJ1-5|TRBV9
CASSVNSNQPQHF
>TRBJ2-2|TRBV6-5
CASSYTPLTGELFF
>TRBJ1-2|TRBV28
CASSFTQGPWTGYTF
>TRBJ1-2|TRBV19
CASSLNPGGQPYGYTF
>TRBJ1-6|TRBV7-2
CASSFRMGSSYNSPLHF
>TRBJ2-2|TRBV7-2
CASSLMGPTTGELFF
>TRBJ2-3|TRBV5-8
CASSSTAQGPQYF
>TRBJ1-6|TRBV9
CASSVGGTGRVPLHF
>TRBJ2-1|TRBV5-5
CASSDWGSSYNEQFF
>TRBJ2-7|TRBV7-6
CASSLASGTGIYEQYF
>TRBJ1-1|TRBV10-3
CAVNGVNTEAFF
>TRBJ2-3|TRBV5-4
CASSLALQRLNTDTQYF
>TRBJ1-1|TRBV10-1
CASSDTTGGFEAFF
>TRBJ1-4|TRBV14
CASSQDFSFATNEKLFF
>TRBJ2-2|TRBV6-9
CASSVQWELFF
>TRBJ2-5|TRBV5-1
CASSPWEGETQYF
>TRBJ1-5|TRBV6-1
CASGGQGMSNQPQHF
>TRBJ2-2|TRBV28
CASSSLDRAGTGELFF
>TRBJ1-4|TRBV6-9
CASSSPPLEKLFF
>TRBJ2-3|TRBV7-2
CASSYRQGSTDTQYF
>TRBJ1-6|TRBV2
CASRDYRDRGSPLHF
>TRBJ1-2|TRBV28
CASRNGQGYGYTF
>TRBJ1-6|TRBV10-2
CASNQGSRSPLHF
>TRBJ2-3|TRBV5-1
CASSPWWGSTDTQYF
>TRBJ1-5|TRBV27
CASSLYGVSNQPQHF
>TRBJ1-1|TRBV5-6
CASSPPTGINTEAFF
>TRBJ1-5|TRBV7-2
CASSLSGVGQPQHF
>TRBJ1-3|TRBV7-2
CASAGESRSGNTIYF
>TRBJ2-1|TRBV7-2
CASSLSGTTPYNEQFF
>TRBJ1-2|TRBV30
CAWTRPANYGYTF